Listed here are 23 T cell receptor beta chains from one sample, sequenced in a study of cytomegalovirus exposure and HLA in healthy donors. Use of 60 Vbeta and 13 Jbeta primers characterized the PCR. Assay used: immunoSEQ multiplex PCR; TCRdb lists only in-frame clones, some missing. Of roughly 200,000 clones in the sample, more than 65% were seen once. The sequencing input was PBMCs. The receptor set was obtained from a girl aged 5-17 years in good health and CMV-seropositive.

This clone was recorded a few times. This chain uses TRBV9 with TRBJ1-3; 7 bases match TRBD1. The CDR3 is made up of 16 amino acids. Germline V gene lookup returns CDR1 SGDLS and CDR2 YYNGEE. Losses at the gene ends were 4 bases for V and 2 bases for J; bases not matched to a gene: 9. The CDR3 protein is CASSPQTGMAGNTIYF. The DNA of the CDR3 is TGTGCCAGCAGCCCACAGACAGGGATGGCTGGAAACACCATATATTTT.

This clone was seen only once. The chain carries TRBV6-5 and TRBJ2-7; TRBD1 matches 8 bases. The length of the CDR3 is 16 residues. CDR1 and CDR2 (germline): MNHEY, SVGAGI. With 0 bases clipped from V and 4 bases from J, the junction kept 8 bases outside the gene matches. The CDR3 DNA is TGTGCCAGCAGTTACTCCGGGACAGGCAAATCGTACGAGCAGTACTTC. It yields the protein CASSYSGTGKSYEQYF.

This chain connects TRBV6-5 to TRBJ1-1; perhaps TRBD1 as D (6 bases). Germline V gene data show CDR1 as MNHEY and CDR2 as SVGAGI. This CDR3 contains 15 residues. V was shortened by 0 bases and J by 4 bases, with 12 bases between the two germline ends. Here the CDR3 reads CASSYSFLGGTEAFF. CDR3 nucleotides: TGTGCCAGCAGTTACTCGTTCTTAGGGGGCACTGAAGCTTTCTTT.

The V gene is TRBV9, the J gene TRBJ2-1; D is perhaps TRBD2 (6 bases). Germline CDR1 SGDLS, CDR2 YYNGEE. The CDR3 covers 13 residues. The ends were cut back, 2 bases at V and 6 bases at J, with 9 bases in the middle. DNA of the CDR3: TGTGCCAGCAGCGTGGAGACTAGCAATGAGCAGTTCTTC. Its protein is CASSVETSNEQFF.

This CDR3 reads CASSRTGGNGYTF. The CDR3 DNA reads as TGTGCCAGCAGCCGGACAGGGGGCAATGGCTACACCTTC. The chain has TRBV27 and TRBJ1-2, with 11 positions matching TRBD1. This CDR3 contains 13 residues. CDR1 MNHEY and CDR2 SMNVEV come from the germline V gene (reference sequence). V lost 6 bases and J lost 6; bases outside the gene matches: 3.

There are a few counts of this clone. This chain connects TRBV25-1 to TRBJ1-1, with D perhaps TRBD1 (6 bases). Trimming left V 7 bases short and J 1 base short, with 10 bases between. This CDR3 is 13 amino acids long. Germline-derived CDR1 and CDR2 are MGHDK and SYGVNS. DNA of the CDR3: TGTGCCAGCACTGACAGGCAGAACACTGAAGCTTTCTTT. Encoded protein: CASTDRQNTEAFF.

The chain uses TRBV6-5 and TRBJ1-3; 10 nucleotides align to TRBD1. J lost 8 bases, V lost 6 bases, and 10 bases had no gene match. Germline V gives CDR1 MNHEY, CDR2 SVGAGI. The CDR3 has 15 residues. This CDR3 reads CASRDGWDRGHTIYF. DNA for the CDR3: TGTGCCAGCAGAGACGGGTGGGACAGGGGACACACCATATATTTT.

This chain uses TRBV10-3 with TRBJ2-7; the D gene is possibly TRBD2 (5 bases). Germline CDR1 is ENHRY and CDR2 is SYGVKD. The V gene lost 6 bases and the J gene lost 1 base, with 10 bases spanning the gap. CDR3 length: 13 amino acids. The CDR3 loop is CAIRRTGSYEQYF. The CDR3 DNA reads as TGTGCCATCAGGAGGACGGGGTCCTACGAGCAGTACTTC.

This clone has only a few counts. This chain uses TRBV6-4 with TRBJ2-2; TRBD1 matches 8 bases. The germline V gene encodes CDR1 MRHNA and CDR2 SNTAGT. V was pared by 0 bases and J by 4 bases, with 4 bases of the junction left unmatched. This CDR3 has 16 residues. CDR3: CASSDSNRGSTGELFF. In DNA form, the CDR3 reads TGTGCCAGCAGTGACTCGAACAGGGGGTCCACCGGGGAGCTGTTTTTT.

The V gene is TRBV25-1, the J gene TRBJ2-2; 8 bases map to TRBD1. V lost 4 bases to trimming and J lost 4 bases; unmatched junction nucleotides: 8. From germline, CDR1 is MGHDK and CDR2 SYGVNS. The CDR3 is made up of 16 amino acids. The CDR3 DNA reads TGTGCCAGCAGTGCCTCCGGGACAGGTCCCACCGGGGAGCTGTTTTTT. This gives the protein CASSASGTGPTGELFF.

This chain connects TRBV6-5 to TRBJ2-3; 12 nucleotides match TRBD2. CDR1 MNHEY and CDR2 SVGAGI come from the germline V gene. The trim removed 5 bases at V and 4 bases at J, leaving 4 bases unmatched. The CDR3 runs to 15 residues. CDR3 coding DNA: TGTGCCAGCAGTAACCTAGCGGGGGGGCCAGATACGCAGTATTTT. As protein: CASSNLAGGPDTQYF.

The chain links TRBV19 to TRBJ1-2; 7 bases map to TRBD1. CDR3 length: 16 amino acids. Trimming took 4 bases from V and 3 from J; bases not matched to a gene: 11. Germline CDR1 is LNHDA and CDR2 is SQIVND (reference sequence). The CDR3 DNA reads TGTGCCAGTAGTAACCCTCTCCTGGGGACAGACTATGGCTACACCTTC. As protein: CASSNPLLGTDYGYTF.

CDR3 amino acids: CASSWGERTENTEAFF. CDR3 coding DNA: TGTGCCAGCAGCTGGGGCGAAAGGACGGAGAACACTGAAGCTTTCTTT. The chain employs TRBV7-2 and TRBJ1-1; possible D gene TRBD1, 5 bases. CDR3 length: 16 residues. Germline assignment: CDR1 SGHTA and CDR2 FQGNSA. Trimming shortened V by 4 bases and J by 1 base, and 16 bases separated the two germline ends.

The chain combines TRBV19 with TRBJ2-3; 9 positions agree with TRBD1. The CDR3 consists of 17 residues. V gave up 0 bases and J gave up 4 bases; unmatched junction bases: 8. The germline V gene encodes CDR1 LNHDA and CDR2 SQIVND (reference sequence). The CDR3 is CASSIDAGTGIADTQYF. Written as DNA, the CDR3 is TGTGCCAGTAGTATAGATGCCGGGACAGGGATTGCAGATACGCAGTATTTT. The full variable domain, completed using reference TRBV19 and TRBJ2-3, is DGGITQSPKYLFRKEGQNVTLSCEQNLNHDAMYWYRQDPGQGLRLIYYSQIVNDFQKGDIAEGYSVSREKKESFPLTVTSAQKNPTAFYLCASSIDAGTGIADTQYFGPGTRLTVL.

J is TRBJ1-2 and V is TRBV15, with D possibly matching TRBD1 (6 bases). Trimming removed 1 base from V and 4 bases from J, with 13 bases in between. Germline CDR1 reads LNHNV; CDR2 reads YYDKDF (reference sequence). This CDR3 contains 15 residues. The DNA for the CDR3 is TGTGCCACCAGCAGAGCCACGGACAGCTTCTATGGCTACACCTTC. Translating it yields CATSRATDSFYGYTF.

This clone was counted a single time. The rearrangement uses TRBV19 and TRBJ2-2, with D possibly being TRBD1 (5 bases). From germline, CDR1 is LNHDA and CDR2 SQIVND (reference sequence). This CDR3 comprises 14 residues. Trimming took 7 bases from V and 6 from J, leaving 15 bases between them. The CDR3 protein is CASKGRDRSGELFF. The CDR3 DNA sequence: TGTGCCAGTAAGGGCAGGGATAGGTCCGGGGAGCTGTTTTTT.

The chain uses TRBV11-3 and TRBJ1-1; D is perhaps TRBD1 (5 bases). Germline lookup yields CDR1 SGHNT and CDR2 YENEEA. This CDR3 is 16 amino acids long. Trimming pared 1 base from V and 0 bases from J, leaving 12 bases between. CDR3 sequence: CASSLGDSLLNTEAFF. DNA for the CDR3: TGTGCCAGCAGCTTAGGCGACAGTTTATTGAACACTGAAGCTTTCTTT. Complete variable domain (other parts from reference TRBV11-3 and TRBJ1-1): EAGVVQSPRYKIIEKKQPVAFWCNPISGHNTLYWYLQNLGQGPELLIRYENEEAVDDSQLPKDRFSAERLKGVDSTLKIQPAELGDSAVYLCASSLGDSLLNTEAFFGQGTRLTVV.

DNA for the CDR3: TGTGCCAGCAGTTACTCCCCTAGCGGGGCCCAAGAGACCCAGTACTTC. It specifies CASSYSPSGAQETQYF. The chain employs TRBV6-5 and TRBJ2-5; 9 bases match TRBD2. V shed 0 bases and J 1 base; nucleotides not matched to a gene: 3. Germline-derived CDR1 and CDR2 are MNHEY and SVGAGI. The CDR3 extends over 16 amino acids.

This CDR3 is CASSARRGMSNQPQHF. In DNA form, the CDR3 reads TGTGCCAGCAGTGCCCGCAGGGGGATGAGCAATCAGCCCCAGCATTTT. This chain links TRBV6-1 with TRBJ1-5, with 7 bases fitting TRBD1. V gave up 4 bases and J gave up 1 base; unmatched junction bases: 7. This CDR3 region has 16 residues. Germline values: CDR1 MNHNS, CDR2 SASEGT.

This chain connects TRBV4-3 to TRBJ1-5; TRBD1 is a possible D gene (6 bases). Per germline, CDR1 LGHNA and CDR2 YSLEER. CDR3 length: 15 amino acids. V dropped 0 bases and J dropped 6 bases, with 12 bases sitting between them. The CDR3 loop reads CASSQERGKGQPQHF. CDR3 DNA: TGCGCCAGCAGCCAAGAGAGGGGGAAGGGTCAGCCCCAGCATTTT.

The chain is built from TRBV7-9 and TRBJ2-1; D is possibly TRBD2 (6 bases). V lost 5 bases, J lost 0 bases, and 8 bases lay in between. From germline, CDR1 is SEHNR and CDR2 FQNEAQ (reference sequence). This CDR3 is built from 14 residues. The CDR3 DNA follows: TGTGCCAGCAGCCTTAGCGGCTCCTACAATGAGCAGTTCTTC. Translated: CASSLSGSYNEQFF.

The J gene is TRBJ2-2, the V gene TRBV4-3; D is undetermined. The germline V gene encodes CDR1 LGHNA and CDR2 YSLEER. CDR3 size: 14 residues. V lost 0 bases and J lost 3, with 5 bases in between. CDR3 in DNA: TGCGCCAGCAGCCAAGAACAGCACACCGGGGAGCTGTTTTTT. Translation gives CASSQEQHTGELFF.

The gene calls are TRBV7-2 and TRBJ1-2; 7 nucleotides agree with TRBD1. The germline CDR1 and CDR2 sequences are SGHTA and FQGNSA. With V trimmed by 2 bases and J by 0 bases, 3 bases remained unmatched. CDR3 length: 15 residues. CDR3 amino acids: CASSLMGQSNYGYTF. CDR3 sequence (DNA): TGTGCCAGCAGCTTAATGGGACAGTCTAACTATGGCTACACCTTC.